The clone carrying this T cell receptor (beta chain) has more than one count but fewer than ten. No antigen is known for it. Researchers ran the PCR with 60 Vbeta and 13 Jbeta primers. Profiled with immunoSEQ multiplex PCR; TCRdb holds only in-frame clones, not every one. The sample carries approximately 170,000 clones, roughly 85% recorded once. These data belong to a study of cytomegalovirus exposure and HLA in healthy donors. Study observations and caveats: Fewer N-insertions (relative to the roughly 630-donor mean) were reportedly seen in an Asian-associated ancestry cluster in a later analysis. Among CMV-associated TCR beta chains, most appeared HLA-restricted in a later analysis. Presence/absence results assume similar sequencing depth per donor, which may not hold.

Healthy bone marrow donors supplied every sample. The ends lost 2 bases at V and 7 bases at J; junction bases unmatched: 6. Looked up from germline, CDR1 is LNHDA and CDR2 is SQIVND (reference sequence). This CDR3 region has 14 residues. The rearrangement links TRBV19 to TRBJ1-1; 8 positions match TRBD1. The sequence was collected from a boy aged 2-15 years in good health and CMV-seronegative. Sequencing was performed on PBMCs. CDR3 amino acids: CASSITGGGSEAFF. DNA for the CDR3: TGTGCCAGTAGTATAACAGGGGGGGGAAGTGAAGCTTTCTTT.